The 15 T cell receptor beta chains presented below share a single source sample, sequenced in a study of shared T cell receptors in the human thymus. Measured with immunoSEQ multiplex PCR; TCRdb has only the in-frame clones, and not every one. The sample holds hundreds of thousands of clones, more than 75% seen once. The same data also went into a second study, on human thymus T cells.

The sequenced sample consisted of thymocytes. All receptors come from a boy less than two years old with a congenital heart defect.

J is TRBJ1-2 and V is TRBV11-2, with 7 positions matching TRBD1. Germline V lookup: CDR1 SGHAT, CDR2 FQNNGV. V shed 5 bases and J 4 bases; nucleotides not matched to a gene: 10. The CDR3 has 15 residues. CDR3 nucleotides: TGTGCCAGCAGCCCCCTCGACAGGGTCCCCTATGGCTACACCTTC. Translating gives CASSPLDRVPYGYTF.

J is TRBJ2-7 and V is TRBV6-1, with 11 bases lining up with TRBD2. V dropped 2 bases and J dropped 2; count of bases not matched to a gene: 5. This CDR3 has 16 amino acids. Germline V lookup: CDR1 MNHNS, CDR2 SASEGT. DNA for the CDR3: TGTGCCAGCAGTGAACAGGGACTAGCGGAAACCTACGAGCAGTACTTC. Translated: CASSEQGLAETYEQYF.

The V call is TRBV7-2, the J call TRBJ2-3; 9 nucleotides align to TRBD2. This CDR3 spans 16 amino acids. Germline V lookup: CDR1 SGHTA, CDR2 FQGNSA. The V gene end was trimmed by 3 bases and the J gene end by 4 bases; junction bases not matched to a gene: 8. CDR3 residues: CASSFVAGDGSDTQYF. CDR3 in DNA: TGTGCCAGCAGCTTTGTAGCGGGAGATGGTTCAGATACGCAGTATTTT.

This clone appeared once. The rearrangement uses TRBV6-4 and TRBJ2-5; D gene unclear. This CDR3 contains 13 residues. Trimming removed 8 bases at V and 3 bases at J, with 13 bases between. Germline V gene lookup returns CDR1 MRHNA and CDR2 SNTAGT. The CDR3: CASPLPREETQYF. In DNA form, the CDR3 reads TGTGCCAGCCCCCTCCCCCGGGAAGAGACCCAGTACTTC.

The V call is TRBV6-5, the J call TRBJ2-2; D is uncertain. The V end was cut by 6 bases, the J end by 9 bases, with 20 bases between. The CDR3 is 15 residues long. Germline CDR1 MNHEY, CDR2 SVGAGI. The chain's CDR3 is CASRANQELRRELFF. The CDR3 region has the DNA TGTGCCAGCAGGGCCAACCAGGAATTGCGACGGGAGCTGTTTTTT.

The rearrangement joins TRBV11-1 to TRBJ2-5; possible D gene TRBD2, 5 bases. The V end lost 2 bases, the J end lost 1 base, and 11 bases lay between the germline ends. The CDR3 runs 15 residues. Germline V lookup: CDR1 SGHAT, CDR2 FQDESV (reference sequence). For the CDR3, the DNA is TGTGCCAGCAGCTTAAATAGGACTCCCCAAGAGACCCAGTACTTC. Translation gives CASSLNRTPQETQYF.

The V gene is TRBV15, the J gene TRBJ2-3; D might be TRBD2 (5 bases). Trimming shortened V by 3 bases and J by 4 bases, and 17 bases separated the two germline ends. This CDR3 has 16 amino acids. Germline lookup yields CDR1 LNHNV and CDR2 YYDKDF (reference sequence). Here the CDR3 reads CATSRVKRAGADTQYF. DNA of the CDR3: TGTGCCACCAGCAGGGTCAAGAGGGCCGGGGCAGATACGCAGTATTTT.

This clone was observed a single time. The CDR3 sequence is CASSTPGQGRGEQFF. CDR3 coding DNA: TGCGCCAGCTCAACACCGGGACAGGGGAGGGGTGAGCAGTTCTTC. The chain carries TRBV10-1 and TRBJ2-1, with TRBD1 matching 10 bases. Per the germline V gene, CDR1 is WNHNN and CDR2 is SYGVQD (reference sequence). With 8 bases clipped from V and 9 bases from J, the junction kept 13 bases outside the gene matches. The CDR3 covers 15 residues.

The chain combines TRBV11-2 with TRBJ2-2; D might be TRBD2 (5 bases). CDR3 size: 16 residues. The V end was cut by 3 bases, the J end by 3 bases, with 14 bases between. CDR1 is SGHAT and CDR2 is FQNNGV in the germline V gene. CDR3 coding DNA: TGTGCCAGCAGCTTTAATAGGAGGTATCACACCGGGGAGCTGTTTTTT. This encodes CASSFNRRYHTGELFF.

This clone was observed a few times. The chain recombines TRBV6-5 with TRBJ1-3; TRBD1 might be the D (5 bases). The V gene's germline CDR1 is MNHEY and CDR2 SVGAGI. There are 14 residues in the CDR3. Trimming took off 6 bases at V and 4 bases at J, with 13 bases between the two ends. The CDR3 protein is CASSHWGAGNTIYF. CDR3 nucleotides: TGTGCCAGCAGCCATTGGGGCGCGGGAAACACCATATATTTT.

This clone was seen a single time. CDR3: CASNRGGHHEQFF. Written as DNA, the CDR3 is TGTGCCAGCAACAGGGGCGGGCACCATGAGCAGTTCTTC. This sequence joins TRBV25-1 and TRBJ2-1; 7 bases fit TRBD1. Germline trimming cut 7 bases from V and 8 bases from J; bases unmatched to any gene: 8. This CDR3 comprises 13 residues. Germline V CDR1 and CDR2: MGHDK, SYGVNS. The full variable domain, with the rest looked up from reference TRBV25-1 and TRBJ2-1, is EADIYQTPRYLVIGTGKKITLECSQTMGHDKMYWYQQDPGMELHLIHYSYGVNSTEKGDLSSESTVSRIRTEHFPLTLESARPSHTSQYLCASNRGGHHEQFFGPGTRLTVL.

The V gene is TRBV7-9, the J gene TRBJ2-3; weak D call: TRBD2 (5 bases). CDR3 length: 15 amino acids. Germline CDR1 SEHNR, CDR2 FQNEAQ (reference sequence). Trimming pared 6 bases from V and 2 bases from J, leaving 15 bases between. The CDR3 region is CASSRAEEVTDTQYF. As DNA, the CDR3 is TGTGCCAGCAGTCGAGCGGAGGAGGTCACAGATACGCAGTATTTT.

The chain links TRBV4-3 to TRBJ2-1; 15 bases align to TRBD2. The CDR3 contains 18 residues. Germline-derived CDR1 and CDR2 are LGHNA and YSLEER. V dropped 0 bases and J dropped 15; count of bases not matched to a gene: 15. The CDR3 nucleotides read TGCGCCAGCAGCCAAGATCATCTCGTGGGACTAGCGGGAGGATTTGCGTTCTTC. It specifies CASSQDHLVGLAGGFAFF.

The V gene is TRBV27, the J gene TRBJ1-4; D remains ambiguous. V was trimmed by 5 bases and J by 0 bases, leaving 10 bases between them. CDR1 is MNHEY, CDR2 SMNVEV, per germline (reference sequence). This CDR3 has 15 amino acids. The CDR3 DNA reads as TGTGCCAGCAGTCCTGGACTTGCAACTAATGAAAAACTGTTTTTT. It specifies CASSPGLATNEKLFF.

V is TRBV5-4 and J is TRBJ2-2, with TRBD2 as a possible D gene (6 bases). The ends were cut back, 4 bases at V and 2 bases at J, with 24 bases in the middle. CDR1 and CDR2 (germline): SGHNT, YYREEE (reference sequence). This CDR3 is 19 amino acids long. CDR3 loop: CASSHSDARRRDNTGELFF. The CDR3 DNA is TGTGCCAGCAGCCATTCAGACGCGCGGCGGAGGGACAACACCGGGGAGCTGTTTTTT.